This T cell receptor (beta chain) was recovered during a study of cytomegalovirus exposure and HLA in healthy donors. With 0 bases removed from V and 8 bases from J, the gap between germline ends came to 13 bases. The germline V gene has CDR1 SGDLS and CDR2 YYNGEE. This CDR3 has 14 amino acids. Primers: 60 Vbeta forward and 13 Jbeta reverse. The assay was immunoSEQ multiplex PCR, and TCRdb's table has in-frame clones only and misses some. This sample's table reports some 130,000 clones. Material: PBMCs. The sequence came from a woman in her forties in good health and CMV-seronegative. The V and J genes are TRBV9 and TRBJ2-3, with a possible D match to TRBD2 (6 bases). Here the CDR3 reads CASSVESGEATQYF. The CDR3 DNA sequence: TGTGCCAGCAGCGTAGAATCCGGGGAGGCTACGCAGTATTTT.